A selection of T cell receptor beta chains follows, all from one sample in a study of T-cell memory formation after mild COVID-19. Each CDR3 protein gets one entry after TCRdb re-called the 5' RACE reads with MiXCR. Of some 150,000 distinct CDR3 sequences in the sample, about 19% are singletons; the top ten hold approximately 2.4%. Sequencing input: PBMCs or a T cell subset sorted from them (not recorded which). These receptors were obtained from an adult woman who had mild COVID-19 (a few samples of this study predate the infection). Cell type and time point are not known. The CDR3 runs from the conserved cysteine through the conserved F or W. D genes are given only for firm matches. The size of a clone is reported for some rows only, either as once, few or many, or as a class for expanded clones.

j_gene,v_gene,abundance,d_gene,CDR3nt,CDR3aa
TRBJ1-5,TRBV29-1,few,.,TGCAGCTTCCTAGATGGAGGGAGCGGCAATCAGCCCCAGCATTTT,CSFLDGGSGNQPQHF
TRBJ1-5,TRBV6-2/TRBV6-3,few,.,TGTGCCAGCAGTTACTCGAGTAGGACGGGCTTCCATAATCAGCCCCAGCATTTT,CASSYSSRTGFHNQPQHF
TRBJ2-5,TRBV29-1,.,TRBD1,TGCAGCGTTCGGACAGGGACGGAGACCCAGTACTTC,CSVRTGTETQYF
TRBJ2-1,TRBV7-2,few,TRBD2,TGTGCCAGCAGCTCAAACGGGAGGGGTGAGCAGTTCTTC,CASSSNGRGEQFF
TRBJ2-7,TRBV3-1,few,.,TGTGCCAGCAGGGACAGATTCTACGAGCAGTACTTC,CASRDRFYEQYF
TRBJ1-6,TRBV12-3/TRBV12-4,many,TRBD1,TGTGCCAGCAGCCCGGGACAGGGGGACCTATTGGGTTCACCCCTCCACTTT,CASSPGQGDLLGSPLHF
TRBJ2-1,TRBV6-5,.,.,TGTGCCAGCAGCCAGTCGGGCGGTCCCTACAATGAGCAGTTCTTC,CASSQSGGPYNEQFF
TRBJ2-2,TRBV29-1,.,.,TGCAGCGTTGAGCCCGTGGGGGGCACCGGGGAGCTGTTTTTT,CSVEPVGGTGELFF
TRBJ2-7,TRBV2,.,TRBD2,TGTGCCAGCAGTGCTAGCGGGGGGGCGTCCGAGCAGTACTTC,CASSASGGASEQYF
TRBJ2-6,TRBV24-1,.,.,TGTGCCACCAGTGAACCCCGGGGCGATGGGGCCAACGTCCTGACTTTC,CATSEPRGDGANVLTF
TRBJ1-2,TRBV11-3,.,TRBD1,TGTGCCAGCAGACGTTCACAGGGGGGGAACTATGGCTACACCTTC,CASRRSQGGNYGYTF
TRBJ2-5,TRBV5-6,.,.,TGTGCCAGCAGCTTGTGGGTAGCGGAGACCCAGTACTTC,CASSLWVAETQYF
TRBJ2-4,TRBV18,many,TRBD2,TGTGCCAGCTCACCAACGGGGGGATTCGGGAACATTCAGTACTTC,CASSPTGGFGNIQYF
TRBJ2-7,TRBV5-1,few,.,TGCGCCAGCAGCTTGCGGGCGAGGTCGAGCGGCAAAGACGTCTACGAGCAGTACTTC,CASSLRARSSGKDVYEQYF
TRBJ1-1,TRBV20-1,.,.,TGCAGTGCTAGAAGACAGCGCGGGGTGAACACTGAAGCTTTCTTT,CSARRQRGVNTEAFF
TRBJ1-2,TRBV25-1,.,.,TGTGCCAGCAGTGCCAAAACCGGGCCTTGGAATGGCTACACCTTC,CASSAKTGPWNGYTF
TRBJ1-2,TRBV3-1,.,.,TGTGCCAGCAGCCAAAGATACACAGAGAACTATGGCTACACCTTC,CASSQRYTENYGYTF
TRBJ2-1,TRBV5-1,.,.,TGCGCCAGCAGCCCGGAGGCGCCAGGGGTGTACATTGAGCAGTTCTTC,CASSPEAPGVYIEQFF
TRBJ1-1,TRBV9,.,.,TGTGCCAGCAGCGCCGGGGACGGTAGCAAGACTGAAGCTTTCTTT,CASSAGDGSKTEAFF
TRBJ1-2,TRBV5-1,.,TRBD1,TGCGCCAGCAGCTCGACAGGGTCGGAGGGTAACTATGGCTACACCTTC,CASSSTGSEGNYGYTF
TRBJ2-7,TRBV12-3/TRBV12-4,few,TRBD1,TGTGCCAGCAGTTCCGGGACAGGAGCCTACGAGCAGTACTTC,CASSSGTGAYEQYF
TRBJ2-3,TRBV5-4,.,.,TGTGCCAGCAGCTTGAGGCGAGCGGGCGGGCCGGATACGCAGTATTTT,CASSLRRAGGPDTQYF
TRBJ2-5,TRBV5-1,.,.,TGCGCCAGCAGCACCGGGACTTGGGAGACCCAGTACTTC,CASSTGTWETQYF
TRBJ2-5,TRBV10-3,.,.,TGTGCCATCAGCCAGGTAAACCAAGAGACCCAGTACTTC,CAISQVNQETQYF
TRBJ1-3,TRBV5-1,few,TRBD1,TGCGCCAGCTCCGCCGGACAGGGCGCATTTGGAAACACCATATATTTT,CASSAGQGAFGNTIYF
TRBJ1-4,TRBV3-1,.,TRBD1,TGTGCCAGCAGCTTCGACAGGGGGAATGAAAAACTGTTTTTT,CASSFDRGNEKLFF
TRBJ2-7,TRBV12-3/TRBV12-4,few,.,TGTGCCAGCAGTTTACAGGGTGGAGCCTACGAGCAGTACTTC,CASSLQGGAYEQYF
TRBJ2-3,TRBV12-3/TRBV12-4,.,TRBD2,TGTGCCAGCAGTCGCCGGACTAGCGGGGATAGCACAGATACGCAGTATTTT,CASSRRTSGDSTDTQYF
TRBJ2-7,TRBV5-6,.,.,TGTGCCAGCAGCTTGGGACTCCCAGGGTACGAGCAGTACTTC,CASSLGLPGYEQYF
TRBJ2-5,TRBV24-1,.,TRBD2,TGTGCCACCAGTGATCGACTAGCGGGTTTGGAGACCCAGTACTTC,CATSDRLAGLETQYF
TRBJ1-5,TRBV6-5,few,.,TGTGCCAGCAGAAACGGGGTGGCTCAGCCCCAGCATTTT,CASRNGVAQPQHF
TRBJ1-2,TRBV20-1,.,.,TGCAGTGCTCCGGGACCTAACTATGGCTACACCTTC,CSAPGPNYGYTF
TRBJ1-6,TRBV20-1,few,TRBD1,TGCAGTGCAGCACCCGGGACAGACCGTTCACCCCTCCACTTT,CSAAPGTDRSPLHF
TRBJ1-6,TRBV12-3/TRBV12-4,.,.,TGTGCCAGCAGTTTAGTGGAGCGAGTCCCCCTCCACTTT,CASSLVERVPLHF
TRBJ1-1,TRBV6-6,few,TRBD1,TGTGCCAGCACCACTAACCTCTCTGGACAGGGCGGTGAAGCTTTCTTT,CASTTNLSGQGGEAFF
TRBJ1-1,TRBV12-3/TRBV12-4,.,TRBD1,TGTGCCAATGACAGGGGACCGAACACTGAAGCTTTCTTT,CANDRGPNTEAFF
TRBJ2-7,TRBV5-5,few,TRBD2,TGTGCCAGCAGCGAGGGACTAGCGGTACAGTACGAGCAGTACTTC,CASSEGLAVQYEQYF
TRBJ2-1,TRBV7-2,few,.,TGTGCCAGCAGCTTAAGGCCCAGAAATGAGCAGTTCTTC,CASSLRPRNEQFF
TRBJ2-1,TRBV19,.,TRBD1,TGTGCCAGTAGTATCGAAGGGACAGGAACACTCTACAATGAGCAGTTCTTC,CASSIEGTGTLYNEQFF
TRBJ2-1,TRBV7-2,few,.,TGTGCCAGCAGCTTAAGAGCCAATGAGCAGTTCTTC,CASSLRANEQFF
TRBJ2-5,TRBV4-2,.,TRBD2,TGTGCCAGCAGCCAGACTAGCGAAGAGACCCAGTACTTC,CASSQTSEETQYF
TRBJ2-3,TRBV5-1,few,TRBD1,TGCGCCAGCAGCCTAAGGACAGGGACAGATACGCAGTATTTT,CASSLRTGTDTQYF
TRBJ2-3,TRBV4-1,.,.,TGCGCCAGCAGCGTGTGGGGGCGTAGCACAGATACGCAGTATTTT,CASSVWGRSTDTQYF
TRBJ2-1,TRBV6-5,.,TRBD2,TGTGCCTCCAAAAGCGGGGGAGGGTCGGATGAGCAGTTCTTC,CASKSGGGSDEQFF
TRBJ1-1,TRBV7-2,once,.,TGTGCCAGCACCAGTAGGGGCCGATTGAACACTGAAGCTTTCTTT,CASTSRGRLNTEAFF
TRBJ2-5,TRBV7-9,few,.,TGTGCCAGCAGCTTCACCATGGGAGAGACCCAGTACTTC,CASSFTMGETQYF
TRBJ1-2,TRBV12-3/TRBV12-4,.,.,TGTGCCAGCAAGGGGGGGCTGGGCGGCTACACCTTC,CASKGGLGGYTF
TRBJ2-7,TRBV5-1,.,.,TGCGCCAGCAGCTCCGGAGTCGAGCAGTACTTC,CASSSGVEQYF
TRBJ1-4,TRBV6-1,few,TRBD1,TGTGCCAGCAGTGTCTTGACAGGGCTTAATGAAAAACTGTTTTTT,CASSVLTGLNEKLFF
TRBJ2-5,TRBV5-1,many,TRBD2,TGCGCCACCGCCCTACTAGCGCCGAGGGAGACCCAGTACTTC,CATALLAPRETQYF
TRBJ1-5,TRBV4-1,few,TRBD1,TGCGCCAGCAGCCAAGATTCAACAGGGGGATTGGGTAGCAATCAGCCCCAGCATTTT,CASSQDSTGGLGSNQPQHF
TRBJ2-1,TRBV7-2,.,TRBD2,TGTGCCAGCAGCTTAGGAGGGACTAGGAGGAATGAGCAGTTCTTC,CASSLGGTRRNEQFF
TRBJ2-7,TRBV3-1,.,TRBD1,TGTGCCAGCAGCAAGGGGGCCTCCTACGAGCAGTACTTC,CASSKGASYEQYF